One T cell receptor (beta chain) is described in this entry. The data originate from a study of blood T cells in healthy people across ages. Combining a sample-barcoded 5' primer with a J-beta primer mix, a second PCR ran for about 7 to 12 cycles. TCRdb passed the 5' RACE reads through MiXCR, listing each CDR3 protein once. The sample has about 620,000 distinct CDR3 sequences; around 20% are singletons. The authors isolated at least 6 million PBMCs per sample. Total RNA, at least 6 micrograms per sample, came from PBMCs. There are 15 residues in the CDR3. The V gene end was trimmed by 5 bases and the J gene end by 3 bases; junction bases not matched to a gene: 9. Germline loops: CDR1 SGHNT, CDR2 YENEEA.

The clonotype comes from a man between 65 and 85 years old in good health. Input material: blood. The V gene is TRBV11-3, the J gene TRBJ1-2; 7 nucleotides align to TRBD1. CDR3 DNA: TGTGCCAGCAGCCCTAGACAGGGTGGGGACTATGGCTACACCTTC. Translation gives CASSPRQGGDYGYTF.